Each of the 23 T cell receptor beta chains below was sequenced from the same sample in a study of cytomegalovirus exposure and HLA in healthy donors (dated by TCRdb to the late 2010s). Library prep was done by the immunoSEQ multiplex PCR assay. TCRdb carries this immuneACCESS record with in-frame sequences only. Its versions omit some clonotypes, under half of them owing to an unresolved V gene in the studies checked, with the rest unexplained. This sample lists approximately 200,000 clones; around 88% were detected once. The ten largest clonotypes hold 2.9% of the sample. Input material: PBMCs. All receptors come from a woman between 18 and 29 years old in good health and CMV-seronegative.

The chain combines TRBV29-1 with TRBJ2-7; D remains ambiguous. There are 11 residues in the CDR3. Germline V gene sequence: CDR1 SQVTM, CDR2 ANQGSEA. Trimming shortened V by 4 bases and J by 5 bases, and 9 bases separated the two germline ends. The CDR3 DNA reads TGCAGCGTTGGCCTAGTACACGAGCAGTACTTC. Encoded protein: CSVGLVHEQYF.

The chain carries TRBV19 and TRBJ2-5; D possibly corresponds to TRBD2 (6 bases). From germline, CDR1 is LNHDA and CDR2 SQIVND (reference sequence). V gave up 1 base and J gave up 4 bases, with 13 bases separating them. This CDR3 has 15 amino acids. CDR3 nucleotides: TGTGCCAGTAGTATAGGGGGCAGCGGGCTAGAGACCCAGTACTTC. It encodes CASSIGGSGLETQYF.

The V gene is TRBV6-5, the J gene TRBJ1-1, with no clear D. Trimming took off 4 bases at V and 4 bases at J, with 7 bases between the two ends. The V gene's germline CDR1 is MNHEY and CDR2 SVGAGI. The CDR3 extends over 12 amino acids. This chain's CDR3 is CASSSLFTEAFF. The CDR3 bases are TGTGCCAGCAGTTCCCTTTTCACTGAAGCTTTCTTT.

The chain has TRBV7-9 and TRBJ2-1; D might be TRBD2 (6 bases). Trimming stripped 4 bases from V and 7 bases from J, with 17 bases between. This CDR3 is 15 amino acids long. The germline V gene has CDR1 SEHNR and CDR2 FQNEAQ (reference sequence). This CDR3 is CASSSPRPGRNEQFF. The CDR3 nucleotides are TGTGCCAGCAGCTCACCTCGCCCAGGGAGGAATGAGCAGTTCTTC.

V usage is TRBV2 and J usage is TRBJ2-2, with 13 bases identical to TRBD2. Per the germline V gene, CDR1 is SNHLY and CDR2 is FYNNEI. V dropped 2 bases and J dropped 4; count of bases not matched to a gene: 4. The CDR3 length is 17 residues. Here the CDR3 reads CASSEWTSGSGTGELFF. In DNA, the CDR3 is TGTGCCAGCAGTGAATGGACTAGCGGGAGTGGCACCGGGGAGCTGTTTTTT.

A few counts support this clone. The chain couples TRBV11-2 to TRBJ2-7, with 9 bases that match TRBD2. The V gene end was trimmed by 5 bases and the J gene end by 4 bases; junction bases not matched to a gene: 9. CDR1 is SGHAT, CDR2 FQNNGV, per germline. The CDR3 has 15 residues. The CDR3 spells CASSLHLAGSYEQYF. CDR3 in DNA: TGTGCCAGCAGCCTTCACCTAGCGGGATCGTACGAGCAGTACTTC.

This clone has just one count. The chain uses TRBV28 and TRBJ2-3; 14 bases match TRBD2. The CDR3 sequence is 18 residues long. The germline CDR1 and CDR2 sequences are MDHEN and SYDVKM. With V trimmed by 5 bases and J by 6 bases, 13 bases remained unmatched. CDR3 loop: CASSQRPGTSGRGDTQYF. DNA of the CDR3: TGTGCCAGCAGTCAACGACCTGGGACTAGCGGGAGAGGGGATACGCAGTATTTT.

V is TRBV27 and J is TRBJ2-7; 7 positions agree with TRBD2. Germline values: CDR1 MNHEY, CDR2 SMNVEV (reference sequence). The V segment lost 6 bases and the J segment 6 bases; nucleotides outside the gene matches: 20. This CDR3 comprises 17 residues. The CDR3 loop reads CASSPLRRTRDRCEQYF. The DNA of the CDR3 is TGTGCCAGCAGCCCGCTCCGTCGGACTAGGGACCGATGCGAGCAGTACTTC.

The V and J genes are TRBV5-3 and TRBJ2-7; TRBD1 agrees at 7 bases. TRBV5-3 is noted as an ORF with a role that remains uncertain. This CDR3 comprises 16 residues. The V segment lost 0 bases and the J segment 1 base; nucleotides outside the gene matches: 7. CDR3 nucleotide sequence: TGTGCCAGAAGCTTGGTCTGGGACAGAGGATCCTACGAGCAGTACTTC. This gives the protein CARSLVWDRGSYEQYF.

J is TRBJ2-7 and V is TRBV28; TRBD1 matches 8 bases. The CDR3 runs 14 residues. CDR1 MDHEN and CDR2 SYDVKM come from the germline V gene. J was trimmed by 1 base and V by 5 bases; bases with no gene match: 4. CDR3 nucleotide sequence: TGTGCCAGCAGTCCTCGGACAGGGTCCTACGAGCAGTACTTC. Protein product: CASSPRTGSYEQYF.

The rearrangement joins TRBV27 to TRBJ1-1; D may be TRBD1 (6 bases). The germline CDR1 and CDR2 sequences are MNHEY and SMNVEV (reference sequence). The CDR3 length is 14 residues. Trimming pared 2 bases from V and 4 bases from J, leaving 11 bases between. CDR3 region: CASSLRGGPTEAFF. CDR3 in DNA: TGTGCCAGCAGTTTAAGGGGGGGCCCCACTGAAGCTTTCTTT.

The chain uses TRBV2 and TRBJ2-1; D perhaps matches TRBD2 (7 bases). Trimming shortened V by 6 bases and J by 7 bases, and 22 bases separated the two germline ends. The CDR3 consists of 16 residues. CDR1 is SNHLY, CDR2 FYNNEI, per germline. In DNA, the CDR3 is TGTGCCAGCAGGGCCGAAGCGGGAAGAGGGGGGAATGAGCAGTTCTTC. This translates into CASRAEAGRGGNEQFF.

The chain joins TRBV6-5 to TRBJ2-3; TRBD2 agrees at 9 bases. V was clipped by 4 bases and J by 2 bases; unmatched bases: 7. The CDR3 has 16 amino acids. Germline V gene data show CDR1 as MNHEY and CDR2 as SVGAGI. This CDR3 reads CASSFVAGEITDTQYF. The CDR3 region has the DNA TGTGCCAGCAGTTTCGTAGCGGGAGAGATCACAGATACGCAGTATTTT.

In its sample, this clone was seen a few times. The rearrangement joins TRBV6-5 to TRBJ1-3, with TRBD1 matching 7 bases. The CDR3 sequence is 15 residues long. The germline V gene encodes CDR1 MNHEY and CDR2 SVGAGI. With 6 bases clipped from V and 3 bases from J, the junction kept 8 bases outside the gene matches. CDR3 region: CASRSTRQGGNTIYF. DNA of the CDR3: TGTGCCAGCAGATCTACCCGACAGGGTGGAAACACCATATATTTT.

CDR3 amino acids: CASRRREEAYEQYF. CDR3 DNA: TGTGCCAGCAGGCGGAGGGAAGAAGCCTACGAGCAGTACTTC. This rearrangement joins TRBV27 to TRBJ2-7, with D perhaps matching TRBD2 (6 bases). From germline, CDR1 is MNHEY and CDR2 SMNVEV (reference sequence). V was shortened by 6 bases and J by 2 bases, with 14 bases between the two germline ends. The CDR3 totals 14 residues.

The CDR3 here is CASSQPTRGGKGYEQYF. The CDR3 nucleotides are TGCGCCAGCAGCCAACCGACCCGGGGGGGGAAGGGATACGAGCAGTACTTC. The chain carries TRBV4-1 and TRBJ2-7; TRBD2 agrees at 8 bases. Trimming removed 2 bases from V and 4 bases from J; junction bases left unmatched: 13. Germline values: CDR1 MGHRA, CDR2 YSYEKL. CDR3 length: 17 residues.

This sequence joins TRBV4-1 and TRBJ1-5; D gene uncertain. The germline CDR1 and CDR2 sequences are MGHRA and YSYEKL. The CDR3 covers 15 residues. Trimming left V 0 bases short and J 4 bases short, with 10 bases between. CDR3 in amino acids: CASSQEFQINQPQHF. The CDR3 DNA is TGCGCCAGCAGCCAAGAATTCCAGATTAATCAGCCCCAGCATTTT.

The chain employs TRBV7-8 and TRBJ2-5, with 11 bases that match TRBD2. This CDR3 spans 16 amino acids. Germline V CDR1 and CDR2: SGHVS, FQNEAQ. V was clipped by 5 bases and J by 5 bases; unmatched bases: 10. The CDR3 region has the DNA TGTGCCAGCAGCACGGGGACTAGCGGTCTCTGGGAGACCCAGTACTTC. This codes for CASSTGTSGLWETQYF.

The chain couples TRBV11-2 to TRBJ2-7; D may be TRBD2 (6 bases). The CDR3 has 13 amino acids. Germline lookup yields CDR1 SGHAT and CDR2 FQNNGV. Trimming took 5 bases from V and 1 from J, leaving 9 bases between them. The CDR3 nucleotides read TGTGCCAGCAGCCTAGCGAGATCCTACGAGCAGTACTTC. Its translation: CASSLARSYEQYF.

The J gene is TRBJ2-3, the V gene TRBV6-4, with 8 bases fitting TRBD2. The ends lost 10 bases at V and 6 bases at J; junction bases unmatched: 9. In germline, CDR1 is MRHNA, CDR2 SNTAGT. This CDR3 is built from 13 residues. CDR3 nucleotides: TGTGCCACCTCCGGAAGCGGGAGTGATACGCAGTATTTT. Translating gives CATSGSGSDTQYF.

J is TRBJ2-1 and V is TRBV2; 7 positions match TRBD2. The junction had 11 bases not matched to a gene; V was cut back by 6 bases and J by 6 bases. Germline V gene data show CDR1 as SNHLY and CDR2 as FYNNEI. The CDR3 is made up of 15 amino acids. The CDR3 loop reads CASRITRRETNEQFF. In DNA, the CDR3 is TGTGCCAGCAGGATAACTAGGCGGGAGACCAATGAGCAGTTCTTC.

The genes are TRBV14 and TRBJ2-7; 7 nucleotides match TRBD1. Germline lookup yields CDR1 SGHDN and CDR2 FVKESK. Trimming took 1 base from V and 9 from J; bases not matched to a gene: 15. The CDR3 runs to 16 residues. CDR3 nucleotide sequence: TGTGCCAGCAGCCAAGGTACAGGGGCCCTAACCTTGGGGCAGTACTTC. This sequence encodes CASSQGTGALTLGQYF.

The J gene is TRBJ1-2, the V gene TRBV28; TRBD1 aligns across 7 bases. The CDR3 totals 13 residues. The germline V gene encodes CDR1 MDHEN and CDR2 SYDVKM. V was clipped by 5 bases and J by 7 bases; unmatched bases: 7. The chain's CDR3 is CASSLRQGGGYTF. In nucleotides, the CDR3 is TGTGCCAGCAGTCTCAGACAGGGCGGTGGCTACACCTTC.